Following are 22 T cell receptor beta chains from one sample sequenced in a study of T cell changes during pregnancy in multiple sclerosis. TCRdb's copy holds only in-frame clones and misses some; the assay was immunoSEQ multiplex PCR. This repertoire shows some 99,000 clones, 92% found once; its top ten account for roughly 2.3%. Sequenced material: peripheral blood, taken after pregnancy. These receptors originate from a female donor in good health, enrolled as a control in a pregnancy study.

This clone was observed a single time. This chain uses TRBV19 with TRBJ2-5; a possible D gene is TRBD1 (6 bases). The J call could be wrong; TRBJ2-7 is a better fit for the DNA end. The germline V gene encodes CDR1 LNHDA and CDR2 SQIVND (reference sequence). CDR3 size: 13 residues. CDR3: CATGQTGIYEQYF. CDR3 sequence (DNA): TGTGCCACCGGACAAACAGGGATCTACGAGCAGTACTTC.

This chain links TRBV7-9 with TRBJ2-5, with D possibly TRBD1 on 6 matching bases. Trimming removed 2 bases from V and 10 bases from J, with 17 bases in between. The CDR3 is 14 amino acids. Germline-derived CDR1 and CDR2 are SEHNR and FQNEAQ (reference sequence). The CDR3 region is CASSLTGQGYHQYF. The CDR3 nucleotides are TGTGCCAGCAGCTTAACAGGGCAGGGGTATCACCAGTACTTC.

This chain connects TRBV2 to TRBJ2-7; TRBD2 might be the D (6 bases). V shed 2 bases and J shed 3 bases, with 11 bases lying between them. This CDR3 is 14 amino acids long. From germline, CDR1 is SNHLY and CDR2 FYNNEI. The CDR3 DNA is TGTGCCAGCAGTGAATCGGGACTCATCTACGAGCAGTACTTC. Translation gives CASSESGLIYEQYF.

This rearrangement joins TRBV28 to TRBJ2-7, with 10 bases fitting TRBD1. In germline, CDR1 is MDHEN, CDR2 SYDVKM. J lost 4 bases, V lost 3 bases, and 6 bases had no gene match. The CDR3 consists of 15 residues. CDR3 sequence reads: CASSFSGQGLYEQYF. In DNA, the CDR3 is TGTGCCAGCAGTTTCTCGGGACAGGGGCTTTACGAGCAGTACTTC.

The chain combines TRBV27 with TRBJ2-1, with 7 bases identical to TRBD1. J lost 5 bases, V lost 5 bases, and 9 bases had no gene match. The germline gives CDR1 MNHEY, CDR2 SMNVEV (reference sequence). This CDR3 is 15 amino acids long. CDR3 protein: CASSPDRDRDNEQFF. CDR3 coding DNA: TGTGCCAGCAGTCCGGACCGGGACAGAGACAATGAGCAGTTCTTC.

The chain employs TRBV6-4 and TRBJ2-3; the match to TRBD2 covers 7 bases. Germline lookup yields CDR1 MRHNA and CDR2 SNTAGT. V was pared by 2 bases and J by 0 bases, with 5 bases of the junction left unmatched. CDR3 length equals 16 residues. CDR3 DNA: TGTGCCAGCAGTGACGAAGCGGGGAGTAGCACAGATACGCAGTATTTT. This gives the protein CASSDEAGSSTDTQYF.

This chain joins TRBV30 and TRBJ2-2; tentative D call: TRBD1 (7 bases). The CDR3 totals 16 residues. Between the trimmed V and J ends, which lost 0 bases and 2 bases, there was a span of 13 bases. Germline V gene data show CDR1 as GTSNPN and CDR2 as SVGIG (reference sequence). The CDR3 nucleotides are TGTGCCTGGAGTGTCGGCGGGACAGCAAACACCGGGGAGCTGTTTTTT. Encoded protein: CAWSVGGTANTGELFF.

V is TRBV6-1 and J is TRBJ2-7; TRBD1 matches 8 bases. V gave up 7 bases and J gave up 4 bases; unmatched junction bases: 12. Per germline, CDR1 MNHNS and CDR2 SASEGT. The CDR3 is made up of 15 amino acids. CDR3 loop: CASTQSGTGSYEQYF. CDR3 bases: TGTGCCAGCACCCAATCCGGGACAGGTTCTTACGAGCAGTACTTC.

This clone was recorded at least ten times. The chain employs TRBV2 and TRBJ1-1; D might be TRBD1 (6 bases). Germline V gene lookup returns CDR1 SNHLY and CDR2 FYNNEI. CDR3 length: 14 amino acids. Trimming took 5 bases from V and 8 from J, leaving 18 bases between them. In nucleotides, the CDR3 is TGTGCCAGCAGTTTCGACAGGCCCCCCTCGGAAGCTTTCTTT. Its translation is CASSFDRPPSEAFF. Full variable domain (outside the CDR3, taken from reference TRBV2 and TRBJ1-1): EPEVTQTPSHQVTQMGQEVILRCVPISNHLYFYWYRQILGQKVEFLVSFYNNEISEKSEIFDDQFSVERPDGSNFTLKIRSTKLEDSAMYFCASSFDRPPSEAFFGQGTRLTVV.

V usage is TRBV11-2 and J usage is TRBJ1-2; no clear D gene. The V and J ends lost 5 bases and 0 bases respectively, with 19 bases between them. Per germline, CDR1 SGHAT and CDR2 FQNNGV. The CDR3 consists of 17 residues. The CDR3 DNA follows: TGTGCCAGCAGCGTAGGCCCACTTCTGGGAGCTAACTATGGCTACACCTTC. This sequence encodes CASSVGPLLGANYGYTF.

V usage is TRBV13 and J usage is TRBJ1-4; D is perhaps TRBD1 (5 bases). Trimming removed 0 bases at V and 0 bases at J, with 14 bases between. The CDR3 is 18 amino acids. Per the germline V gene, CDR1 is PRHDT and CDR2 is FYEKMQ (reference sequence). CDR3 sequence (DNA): TGTGCCAGCAGCTTAGGGGCGGACATACCGACAACTAATGAAAAACTGTTTTTT. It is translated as CASSLGADIPTTNEKLFF.

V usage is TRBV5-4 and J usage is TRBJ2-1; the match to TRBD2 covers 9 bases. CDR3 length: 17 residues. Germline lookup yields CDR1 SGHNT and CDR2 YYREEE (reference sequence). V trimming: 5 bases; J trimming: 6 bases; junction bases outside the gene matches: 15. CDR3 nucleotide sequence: TGTGCCAGCAGGTTTAGCGGGGGACTACAATATGTCAATGAGCAGTTCTTC. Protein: CASRFSGGLQYVNEQFF.

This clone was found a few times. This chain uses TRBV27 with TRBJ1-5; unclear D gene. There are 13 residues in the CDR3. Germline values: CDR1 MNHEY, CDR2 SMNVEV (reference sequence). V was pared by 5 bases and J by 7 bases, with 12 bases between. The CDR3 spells CASSRAVGQPQHF. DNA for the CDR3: TGTGCCAGCAGTCGAGCGGTTGGACAGCCCCAGCATTTT.

Here the CDR3 reads CASSATSGRGNEQFF. The CDR3 DNA is TGTGCCAGCAGCGCTACTAGCGGGAGGGGTAATGAGCAGTTCTTC. The gene calls are TRBV9 and TRBJ2-1; TRBD2 agrees at 13 bases. The CDR3 sequence is 15 residues long. Per germline, CDR1 SGDLS and CDR2 YYNGEE. Losses at the gene ends were 3 bases for V and 7 bases for J; bases not matched to a gene: 4. Drawing the rest from reference TRBV9 and TRBJ2-1, the complete variable domain is DSGVTQTPKHLITATGQRVTLRCSPRSGDLSVYWYQQSLDQGLQFLIQYYNGEERAKGNILERFSAQQFPDLHSELNLSSLELGDSALYFCASSATSGRGNEQFFGPGTRLTVL.

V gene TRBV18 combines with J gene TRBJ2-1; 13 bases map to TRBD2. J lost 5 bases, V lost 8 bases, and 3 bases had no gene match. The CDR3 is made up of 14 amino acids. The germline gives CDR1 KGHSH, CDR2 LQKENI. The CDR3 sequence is CASVGLAGNNEQFF. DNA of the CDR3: TGTGCCAGCGTGGGACTAGCGGGAAACAATGAGCAGTTCTTC.

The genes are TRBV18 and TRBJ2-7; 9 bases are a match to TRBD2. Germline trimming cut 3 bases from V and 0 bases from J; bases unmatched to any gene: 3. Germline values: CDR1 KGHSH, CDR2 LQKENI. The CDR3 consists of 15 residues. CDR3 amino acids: CASSPQRGASYEQYF. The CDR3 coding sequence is TGTGCCAGCTCACCCCAGCGGGGGGCCTCCTACGAGCAGTACTTC.

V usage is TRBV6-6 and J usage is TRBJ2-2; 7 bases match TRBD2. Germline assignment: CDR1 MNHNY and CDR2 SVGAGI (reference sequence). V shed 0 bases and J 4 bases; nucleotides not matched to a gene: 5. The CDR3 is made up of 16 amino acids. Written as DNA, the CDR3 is TGTGCCAGCAGTTACTCGAAGCGGGAAATCACCGGGGAGCTGTTTTTT. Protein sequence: CASSYSKREITGELFF.

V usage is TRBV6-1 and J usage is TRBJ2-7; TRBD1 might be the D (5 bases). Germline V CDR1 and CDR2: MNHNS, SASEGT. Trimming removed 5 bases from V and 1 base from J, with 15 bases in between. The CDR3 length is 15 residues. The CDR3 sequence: CASSFQGFGSYEQYF. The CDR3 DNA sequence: TGTGCCAGCAGTTTCCAGGGATTTGGGTCCTACGAGCAGTACTTC.

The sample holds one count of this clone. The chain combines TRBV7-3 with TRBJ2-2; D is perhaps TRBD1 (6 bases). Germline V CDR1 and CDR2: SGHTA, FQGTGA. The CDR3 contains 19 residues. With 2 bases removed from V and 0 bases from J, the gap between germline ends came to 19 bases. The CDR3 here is CASSLEAGDASSNTGELFF. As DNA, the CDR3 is TGTGCCAGCAGCTTAGAGGCAGGGGACGCAAGCTCGAACACCGGGGAGCTGTTTTTT. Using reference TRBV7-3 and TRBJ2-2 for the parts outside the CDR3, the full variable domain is GAGVSQTPSNKVTEKGKYVELRCDPISGHTALYWYRQSLGQGPEFLIYFQGTGAADDSGLPNDRFFAVRPEGSVSTLKIQRTERGDSAVYLCASSLEAGDASSNTGELFFGEGSRLTVL.

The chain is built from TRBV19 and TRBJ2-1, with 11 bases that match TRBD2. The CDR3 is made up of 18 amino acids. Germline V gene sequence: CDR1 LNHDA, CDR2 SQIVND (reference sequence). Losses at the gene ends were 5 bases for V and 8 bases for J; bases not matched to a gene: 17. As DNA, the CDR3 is TGTGCCAGTAGTGCATGGGCGGTCCTAGCGGGAGGAAGGGATGAGCAGTTCTTC. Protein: CASSAWAVLAGGRDEQFF.

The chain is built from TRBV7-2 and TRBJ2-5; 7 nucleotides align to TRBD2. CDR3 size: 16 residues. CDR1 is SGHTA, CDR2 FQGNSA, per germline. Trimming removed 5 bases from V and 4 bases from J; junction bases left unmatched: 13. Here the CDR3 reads CASSLFVTGGLETQYF. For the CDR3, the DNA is TGTGCCAGCAGCCTGTTTGTGACGGGAGGCTTAGAGACCCAGTACTTC.

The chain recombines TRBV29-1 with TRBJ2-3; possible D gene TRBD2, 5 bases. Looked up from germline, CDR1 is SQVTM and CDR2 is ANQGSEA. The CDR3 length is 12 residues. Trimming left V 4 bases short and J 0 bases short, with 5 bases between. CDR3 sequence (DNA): TGCAGCGTTGGGGAGAGCACAGATACGCAGTATTTT. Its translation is CSVGESTDTQYF.